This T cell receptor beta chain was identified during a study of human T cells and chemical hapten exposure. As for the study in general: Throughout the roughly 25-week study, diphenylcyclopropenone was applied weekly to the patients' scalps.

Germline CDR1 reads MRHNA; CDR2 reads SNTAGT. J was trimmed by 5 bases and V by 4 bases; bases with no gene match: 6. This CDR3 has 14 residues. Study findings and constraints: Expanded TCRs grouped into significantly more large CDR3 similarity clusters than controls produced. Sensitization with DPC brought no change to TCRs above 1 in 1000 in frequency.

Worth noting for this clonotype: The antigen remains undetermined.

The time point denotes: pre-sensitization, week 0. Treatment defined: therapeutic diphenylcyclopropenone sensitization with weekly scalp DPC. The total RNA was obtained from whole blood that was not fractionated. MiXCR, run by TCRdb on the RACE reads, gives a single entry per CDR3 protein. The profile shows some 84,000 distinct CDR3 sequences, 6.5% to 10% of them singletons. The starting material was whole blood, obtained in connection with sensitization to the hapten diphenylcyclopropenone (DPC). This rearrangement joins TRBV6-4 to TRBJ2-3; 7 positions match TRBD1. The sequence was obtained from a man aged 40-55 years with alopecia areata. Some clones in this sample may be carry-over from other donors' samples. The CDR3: CASSVDRAGDTQYF. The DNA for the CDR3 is TGTGCCAGCAGTGTTGACAGGGCGGGAGATACGCAGTATTTT.